These T cell receptor beta chains were read from a single sample in a study of blood T cell repertoires in COVID-19. This table comes from immunoSEQ multiplex PCR, and its TCRdb copy is limited to in-frame clones, with some not included. Of a few hundred thousand clones listed, around nine tenths were seen once; the top ten hold roughly 9.8%. What was sequenced was peripheral blood. The receptors come from a middle-aged man who had recovered from COVID-19. CDR3s include the opening cysteine and the closing phenylalanine or tryptophan. A D gene is named only where the DNA matches it firmly. Clone size is not always given. Where it is, it says once, few, many or a class for expanded clones.

v_gene	j_gene	abundance	d_gene	CDR3aa	CDR3nt
TRBV7-6	TRBJ1-1	.	TRBD1	CASSTGQGSNTEAFF	TGTGCCAGCAGTACTGGACAGGGTTCGAACACTGAAGCTTTCTTT
TRBV7-2	TRBJ1-6	.	.	CASSLAPLAGNNSPLHF	TGTGCCAGCAGCTTAGCCCCTCTTGCGGGAAATAATTCACCCCTCCACTTT
TRBV2	TRBJ2-5	.	TRBD2	CASVPGGGHETQYF	TGTGCCAGCGTCCCTGGGGGAGGGCATGAGACCCAGTACTTC
TRBV25-1	TRBJ2-2	.	.	CASHGRGATGELFF	TGTGCCAGCCATGGTCGGGGGGCAACCGGGGAGCTGTTTTTT
TRBV7-2	TRBJ1-1	.	.	CASSLGGATEAFF	TGTGCCAGCAGCTTAGGGGGCGCGACTGAAGCTTTCTTT
TRBV7-9	TRBJ2-7	.	TRBD1	CASSLHGQAAHEQYF	TGTGCCAGCAGCTTACACGGACAGGCCGCCCACGAGCAGTACTTC
TRBV19	TRBJ2-7	.	.	CASSRQTSYEQYF	TGTGCCAGTAGTAGGCAGACATCCTACGAGCAGTACTTC
TRBV5-6	TRBJ1-1	once	.	CASSYLGDGRDATEAFF	TGTGCCAGCAGCTATCTGGGGGATGGGAGGGACGCCACTGAAGCTTTCTTT
TRBV19	TRBJ1-2	once	TRBD1	CASSIRTGGHGYTF	TGTGCCAGTAGTATCCGGACAGGGGGCCATGGCTACACCTTC
TRBV10-3	TRBJ1-2	.	.	CAISELLRGNYGYTF	TGTGCCATCAGTGAGTTACTGCGGGGGAACTATGGCTACACCTTC
TRBV9	TRBJ2-7	.	TRBD1	CASSADGQGFNEQYF	TGTGCCAGCAGCGCCGACGGACAGGGATTCAACGAGCAGTACTTC
TRBV10-1	TRBJ1-2	.	TRBD1	CASSDGDRGHGYTF	TGCGCCAGCAGTGATGGAGACAGGGGGCATGGCTACACCTTC
TRBV6-5	TRBJ2-2	.	.	CASSYPYTGELFF	TGTGCCAGCAGTTACCCATACACCGGGGAGCTGTTTTTT
TRBV11-2	TRBJ2-7	.	TRBD2	CASSLNTGGSPEEQYF	TGTGCCAGCAGCTTAAATACGGGAGGGTCCCCTGAGGAGCAGTACTTC
TRBV28	TRBJ1-4	.	.	CASTTPRDNEKLFF	TGTGCCAGCACCACCCCCAGGGATAATGAAAAACTGTTTTTT
TRBV12-5	TRBJ2-1	.	.	CASGFGQEQFF	TGTGCTAGTGGTTTCGGACAGGAGCAGTTCTTC
TRBV11-3	TRBJ2-1	.	TRBD2	CASSTGTSGNNEQFF	TGTGCCAGCAGCACCGGGACTAGCGGAAACAATGAGCAGTTCTTC
TRBV7-3	TRBJ2-1	.	TRBD2	CASSLFISGANNEQFF	TGTGCCAGCAGCTTATTCATCAGCGGGGCAAACAATGAGCAGTTCTTC
TRBV15	TRBJ2-6	.	.	CATSNWTAGANVLTF	TGTGCCACCAGCAACTGGACAGCTGGGGCCAACGTCCTGACTTTC
TRBV5-1	TRBJ1-3	.	.	CASRPHSGNTIYF	TGCGCCAGCCGCCCACACTCTGGAAACACCATATATTTT
TRBV27	TRBJ2-7	once	TRBD1	CASSPRQGAQEQYF	TGTGCCAGCAGTCCGCGACAGGGGGCTCAGGAGCAGTACTTC
TRBV9	TRBJ2-3	.	TRBD1	CASSLGGQRTDTQYF	TGTGCCAGCAGCCTAGGGGGACAGCGCACAGATACGCAGTATTTT
TRBV7-2	TRBJ2-1	.	.	CASSLYRGANNEQFF	TGTGCCAGCAGCTTATATCGGGGTGCGAACAATGAGCAGTTCTTC
TRBV19	TRBJ2-3	.	.	CASSSLREDTQYF	TGTGCCAGTAGTAGTCTCCGGGAGGATACGCAGTATTTT
TRBV6-2/TRBV6-3	TRBJ2-2	once	.	CASSYPQGTNTGELFF	TGTGCCAGCAGTTACCCCCAGGGGACGAACACCGGGGAGCTGTTTTTT
TRBV20-1	TRBJ1-2	.	.	CSRTEVYGYTF	TGCAGTCGGACAGAGGTCTATGGCTACACCTTC
TRBV7-2	TRBJ2-1	once	TRBD2	CASSLVGGASYNEQFF	TGTGCCAGCAGCTTAGTCGGGGGGGCATCCTACAATGAGCAGTTCTTC
TRBV6-2/TRBV6-3	TRBJ2-7	.	.	CASSIWWTVLHEQYF	TGTGCCAGCAGTATATGGTGGACAGTTCTCCACGAGCAGTACTTC
TRBV7-9	TRBJ2-3	.	TRBD1	CASSSGQGLSTDTQYF	TGTGCCAGCAGCTCCGGACAGGGATTGAGCACAGATACGCAGTATTTT
TRBV19	TRBJ2-2	.	.	CASSSRAASGGELFF	TGTGCCAGTAGTTCCCGTGCGGCCTCGGGCGGGGAGCTGTTTTTT
TRBV5-1	TRBJ2-7	.	TRBD2	CASSLAHVAGRYEQYF	TGCGCCAGCAGCTTGGCCCACGTAGCGGGGCGCTACGAGCAGTACTTC
TRBV7-5	TRBJ2-7	.	.	CARKQWDSSYEQYF	TGTGCCAGAAAACAATGGGACAGCTCCTACGAGCAGTACTTC
TRBV6-2/TRBV6-3	TRBJ1-2	few	.	CASSYSGGYGYTF	TGTGCCAGCAGTTACTCGGGGGGCTATGGCTACACCTTC
TRBV2	TRBJ2-5	many	TRBD2	CASSVGLAGRETQYF	TGTGCCAGCAGTGTGGGGCTAGCGGGGAGGGAGACCCAGTACTTC
TRBV25-1	TRBJ1-1	.	.	CASSELSTRAEAFF	TGTGCCAGCAGTGAATTGTCGACGCGGGCTGAAGCTTTCTTT
TRBV5-1	TRBJ2-3	once	TRBD2	CASSLGLAGTDTQYF	TGCGCCAGCAGCTTGGGGCTAGCGGGAACAGATACGCAGTATTTT
TRBV4-1	TRBJ1-3	.	TRBD1	CASSQRTGTNSGNTIYF	TGCGCCAGCAGCCAAAGGACAGGCACCAACTCTGGAAACACCATATATTTT
TRBV15	TRBJ2-3	.	.	CATADRHTDTQYF	TGTGCCACCGCGGACAGACACACAGATACGCAGTATTTT
TRBV6-4	TRBJ1-1	.	.	CASSEPTEAFF	TGTGCCAGCAGCGAGCCCACTGAAGCTTTCTTT
TRBV4-2	TRBJ1-1	.	.	CASSQVQVGAFF	TGTGCCAGCAGCCAAGTACAGGTGGGAGCTTTCTTT
TRBV6-2/TRBV6-3	TRBJ2-2	.	TRBD2	CASSWQAGGPPSPGELFF	TGTGCCAGCAGTTGGCAAGCGGGGGGGCCCCCCTCCCCCGGGGAGCTGTTTTTT
TRBV6-2/TRBV6-3	TRBJ2-2	.	.	CASSYGLRGDTGELFF	TGTGCCAGCAGTTACGGTCTCAGGGGTGACACCGGGGAGCTGTTTTTT
TRBV5-6	TRBJ2-7	.	TRBD2	CASSLQRKRGGPQYEQYF	TGTGCCAGCAGCTTGCAGAGGAAGCGGGGGGGCCCCCAGTACGAGCAGTACTTC
TRBV7-8	TRBJ2-3	.	TRBD2	CASSLVSGRADSTDTQYF	TGTGCCAGCAGCTTAGTTAGCGGGAGGGCCGATAGCACAGATACGCAGTATTTT
TRBV5-1	TRBJ2-7	.	TRBD2	CASSFLTSGSYEQYF	TGCGCCAGCAGCTTTTTGACTAGCGGGAGTTACGAGCAGTACTTC
TRBV6-6	TRBJ2-2	.	.	CASSLTDTGELFF	TGTGCCAGCAGTCTGACAGACACCGGGGAGCTGTTTTTT
TRBV21-1	TRBJ2-4	.	.	CASTQGDGDGLAKNIQYF	TGTGCCAGCACACAGGGAGACGGGGACGGTCTAGCCAAAAACATTCAGTACTTC
TRBV7-8	TRBJ2-2	.	.	CASTEGSNTGELFF	TGTGCCAGCACGGAAGGGAGTAACACCGGGGAGCTGTTTTTT
TRBV28	TRBJ2-1	.	.	CASSLGRGREQFF	TGTGCCAGCAGTTTAGGCAGGGGCCGTGAGCAGTTCTTC
TRBV6-1	TRBJ2-7	.	.	CASSEALLSYEQYF	TGTGCCAGCAGTGAAGCCCTCCTCTCCTACGAGCAGTACTTC
TRBV29-1	TRBJ2-1	once	TRBD2	CSVASGGSEFF	TGCAGCGTGGCTAGCGGGGGATCGGAGTTCTTC
TRBV7-9	TRBJ1-6	few	.	CASSPGVVSYNSPLHF	TGTGCCAGCAGCCCGGGAGTGGTCTCCTATAATTCACCCCTCCACTTT
TRBV30	TRBJ2-6	.	TRBD2	CAWSRREGGPGANVLTF	TGTGCCTGGAGCCGTCGGGAGGGGGGACCTGGGGCCAACGTCCTGACTTTC
TRBV6-2/TRBV6-3	TRBJ2-2	.	TRBD2	CASSYSAGEHPGELFF	TGTGCCAGCAGTTACTCGGCGGGGGAGCACCCCGGGGAGCTGTTTTTT
TRBV7-8	TRBJ2-3	.	.	CASSSRVSTDTQYF	TGTGCCAGCAGCTCCAGGGTGAGCACAGATACGCAGTATTTT
TRBV18	TRBJ2-5	.	TRBD2	CASSPRLRGAIQETQYF	TGTGCCAGCTCACCACGGTTGCGGGGGGCAATACAAGAGACCCAGTACTTC
TRBV9	TRBJ2-1	few	.	CASSALDEQFF	TGTGCCAGCAGCGCCTTAGATGAGCAGTTCTTC
TRBV6-2/TRBV6-3	TRBJ2-7	few	TRBD1	CASSYRTGRSYEQYF	TGTGCCAGCAGTTACCGGACAGGGAGATCCTACGAGCAGTACTTC
TRBV7-8	TRBJ2-7	.	TRBD1	CANSLGTGGAYEQYF	TGTGCCAACAGCTTAGGGACAGGGGGGGCCTACGAGCAGTACTTC